These 3 T cell receptor beta chains originate from one sample sequenced in a study of T cell responses to AZD1222 COVID-19 vaccine (dated by TCRdb to the early 2020s). This specimen's time point label, per the study, means: baseline before first vaccination. The treatment or condition tag for this specimen amounts to: meningococcal conjugate vaccine given as trial control. Library construction relied on the immunoSEQ multiplex PCR assay. Imported from immuneACCESS, the table was reduced by TCRdb to in-frame sequences with V and J called. These copies leave out some clones; in studies compared against another copy, an unresolved V gene accounts for under half, and the cause of the remainder is not known. Here the sample has approximately 81,000 clones; about 90% occur a single time. The ten largest clones capture about 4.9% of the sample. The source material was peripheral blood, sampled on day 0 of MenACWY control vaccination. All receptors come from an adult in good health.

This rearrangement joins TRBV5-1 to TRBJ1-1; D is uncertain. This CDR3 is 14 amino acids long. The germline gives CDR1 SGHRS, CDR2 YFSETQ. V lost 1 base and J lost 0, with 7 bases in between. This chain's CDR3 is CASSLFSLNTEAFF. The CDR3 bases are TGCGCCAGCAGCTTGTTTTCGCTGAACACTGAAGCTTTCTTT. Looking up the rest from reference TRBV5-1 and TRBJ1-1 gives the full variable domain: KAGVTQTPRYLIKTRGQQVTLSCSPISGHRSVSWYQQTPGQGLQFLFEYFSETQRNKGNFPGRFSGRQFSNSRSEMNVSTLELGDSALYLCASSLFSLNTEAFFGQGTRLTVV.

This chain uses TRBV12-3 or TRBV12-4 with TRBJ1-3; D remains unclear. CDR3 length equals 12 residues. V lost 7 bases and J 4 bases, leaving 8 bases between the germline ends. This CDR3 reads CASNPWGNTIYF. CDR3 in DNA: TGTGCCAGCAACCCGTGGGGAAACACCATATATTTT.

The CDR3 here is CASSQYLNTASTDTQYF. The CDR3 DNA sequence: TGTGCCAGCAGCCAATATCTGAACACGGCTAGCACAGATACGCAGTATTTT. The rearrangement uses TRBV14 and TRBJ2-3; D is ambiguous. V was cut by 2 bases and J by 0 bases, with 15 bases left in between. The CDR3 consists of 17 residues. Germline assignment: CDR1 SGHDN and CDR2 FVKESK.